This record concerns one T cell receptor beta chain sequence. The data were taken from a study of control samples from healthy donors and cancer patients. Using immunoSEQ multiplex PCR, the repertoire was profiled, and TCRdb retains in-frame clones only, with some absent. The sample lists about 20,000 clones, more than 75% occurring once. The material sequenced was PBMCs. The sequence was obtained from a woman aged 60 to 75 with head and neck cancer.

The CDR3 here is CASSSGGAGANVLTF. The CDR3 DNA follows: TGTGCCAGCAGTTCTGGGGGGGCTGGGGCCAACGTCCTGACTTTC. The J gene is TRBJ2-6, the V gene TRBV28, with TRBD2 matching 7 bases. From germline, CDR1 is MDHEN and CDR2 SYDVKM. The CDR3 has 15 residues. V shed 4 bases and J 2 bases; nucleotides not matched to a gene: 2.